Listed below are T cell receptor beta chains from one sample, sequenced in a study of blood T cell repertoires in COVID-19. The repertoire was sequenced with immunoSEQ multiplex PCR; TCRdb's copy has only in-frame clones and lacks some. The sample lists hundreds of thousands of clones; about 88% were seen once. Sequencing was done on a sample of PBMCs or T cells enriched from blood (not recorded which). Source of these receptors: a man between 60 and 75 years old who had recovered from COVID-19. Each CDR3 is given with its conserved first and last residue. The order of the fields is J gene, V gene, CDR3 protein.

>TRBJ2-1|TRBV27
CASRSGGYNEQFF
>TRBJ2-7|TRBV5-1
CASSDPGQGFSYEQYF
>TRBJ1-2|TRBV19
CASKEGNYGYTF
>TRBJ2-1|TRBV5-6
CASSLGPASGYNEQFF
>TRBJ1-5|TRBV6-5
CASSYAGGSNQPQHF
>TRBJ2-7|TRBV3-1/TRBV3-2
CASSQRTWGPYEQYF
>TRBJ1-5|TRBV3-1/TRBV3-2
CASSQAGQTQHF
>TRBJ1-1|TRBV6-5
CASSGGTGGGTEAFF
>TRBJ2-4|TRBV6-5
CASSFGQGNIQYF
>TRBJ2-4|TRBV4-1
CASSQGLPRRVLAKNIQYF
>TRBJ2-7|TRBV3-1/TRBV3-2
CASSPPGLAIYEQYF
>TRBJ1-2|TRBV12-3/TRBV12-4
CASSRRQGRGYTF
>TRBJ2-7|TRBV12-3/TRBV12-4
CASRASGTYEQYF
>TRBJ1-1|TRBV5-1
CASSLTPQEPNTEAFF